This TCR beta chain was captured by sequencing in a study of synovial regulatory T cells in juvenile arthritis. Study results and caveats: Synovial Tregs shared more CDR3 sequences with iaTregs than other blood Tregs.

A note on this clone: Antigen: not known.

The table came from immunoSEQ multiplex PCR; TCRdb's copy has only in-frame clones and leaves some out. Recorded here are more than 9,500 clones; the top ten clones represent around 2.1%. This CDR3 is 16 amino acids long. DNA for this receptor is not on file. Germline assignment: CDR1 SGDLS and CDR2 YYNGEE. V is TRBV9 and J is TRBJ2-2. This sequence originates from a donor younger than 30 with juvenile idiopathic arthritis. Sample: Treg cells from blood. Subset reported: remaining (HLA-DR-negative) circulating blood Treg cells. This CDR3 reads CASSPLEGGLSGELFF.